This T cell receptor (beta chain) was documented in a study of breast tumors, draining lymph nodes, adjacent tissues. Notes on this clonotype: Its target is unknown.

TCRdb re-derived calls from the multiplex PCR reads in MiXCR, one entry per CDR3 protein. This table has 150,000 to 250,000 distinct CDR3 sequences, approximately 30% appearing once. The lymph nodes were axillary draining lymph nodes from breast cancer patients. CDR3 length: 13 amino acids. The ends were cut back, 0 bases at V and 1 base at J, with 4 bases in the middle. The germline gives CDR1 SGHTS, CDR2 YDEGEE. The study, taken as a whole, reports: Tumor T cell lymph node origin was a supported hypothesis, not proven. Tumor and nontumor repertoires were significantly more similar in luminal-like than in basal-like breast cancer.

This clonotype was sampled from a female donor with breast cancer. Some clones in this sample may be carry-over from other donors' samples. The V call is TRBV5-8, the J call TRBJ1-1; D is unresolved. The specimen sequenced was axillary lymph node tissue. CDR3 in DNA: TGTGCCAGCAGCTTGGTCCGGAACACTGAAGCTTTCTTT. Amino acid sequence: CASSLVRNTEAFF.